A single sample is the source of the 32 T cell receptor beta chains below, sequenced in a study of spatial heterogeneity in lung cancer. Time point indicated: sample taken at primary tumor resection. Study results and caveats: For expanded intratumoral alpha and beta TCRs, counts tracked tumor mutation counts.

TCRdb used MiXCR to reprocess the 5' RACE reads, holding one entry per CDR3 protein. The sample shows over 15,000 distinct CDR3 sequences, about 6.5% of them seen only once. These receptors' targets are unknown. The sample consisted of lung tumor tissue, taken at surgery. These receptors originate from a female donor with early-stage non-small cell lung cancer.

The chain recombines TRBV5-6 with TRBJ2-1; 9 bases map to TRBD1. Germline V gives CDR1 SGHDT, CDR2 YYEEEE. The CDR3 covers 14 residues. V shed 4 bases and J 7 bases; nucleotides not matched to a gene: 6. The CDR3 region has the DNA TGTGCCAGCAGCACCCGGGACAGGGAAAATGAGCAGTTCTTC. Translated: CASSTRDRENEQFF.

The gene calls are TRBV4-2 and TRBJ2-7, with 9 bases that match TRBD2. From germline, CDR1 is LGHNA and CDR2 YNFKEQ. The CDR3 contains 15 residues. Trimming cost V 1 base and J 4 bases; bases outside gene matches: 5. The CDR3 loop reads CASSQVASGAYEQYF. CDR3 coding DNA: TGTGCCAGCAGCCAAGTTGCTAGCGGGGCTTACGAGCAGTACTTC.

This clonotype was observed many times. The chain carries TRBV2 and TRBJ2-3; the match to TRBD1 covers 7 bases. Germline CDR1 reads SNHLY; CDR2 reads FYNNEI. The CDR3 spans 14 residues. V dropped 6 bases and J dropped 1; count of bases not matched to a gene: 4. CDR3 in DNA: TGTGCCAGCAGCTCCGGGACAGGCACAGATACGCAGTATTTT. Protein: CASSSGTGTDTQYF.

This clonotype was observed many times. The chain is built from TRBV6-2 or TRBV6-3 and TRBJ2-2; D gene unclear. Germline CDR1 MNHEY, CDR2 SVGEGT. The CDR3 has 15 amino acids. The V and J ends lost 1 base and 1 base respectively, with 7 bases between them. The CDR3 DNA reads as TGTGCCAGCAGTTACTGGGCTAGGAACACCGGGGAGCTGTTTTTT. This sequence encodes CASSYWARNTGELFF.

This clonotype turned up a few times. The chain is built from TRBV9 and TRBJ2-2; TRBD1 is a possible D gene (6 bases). The germline CDR1 and CDR2 sequences are SGDLS and YYNGEE. The CDR3 spans 18 residues. V was pared by 3 bases and J by 2 bases, with 20 bases between. The CDR3 region is CASSATQGPWKNTGELFF. DNA of the CDR3: TGTGCCAGCAGCGCCACACAGGGACCCTGGAAAAACACCGGGGAGCTGTTTTTT.

This clonotype has at least ten counts. V usage is TRBV5-6 and J usage is TRBJ2-5; unclear D gene. CDR1 is SGHDT, CDR2 YYEEEE, per germline. This CDR3 region has 14 residues. Trimming removed 2 bases at V and 2 bases at J, with 10 bases between. Here the CDR3 reads CASSFRYPQETQYF. In DNA, the CDR3 is TGTGCCAGCAGCTTTAGATATCCACAAGAGACCCAGTACTTC. Drawing the rest from reference TRBV5-6 and TRBJ2-5, the complete variable domain is DAGVTQSPTHLIKTRGQQVTLRCSPKSGHDTVSWYQQALGQGPQFIFQYYEEEERQRGNFPDRFSGHQFPNYSSELNVNALLLGDSALYLCASSFRYPQETQYFGPGTRLLVL.

This clonotype was found many times. For the CDR3, the DNA is TGTGCCAGCAGCTTAGTGGCGGGGGCGAAAGATACGCAGTATTTT. Amino acid sequence: CASSLVAGAKDTQYF. V and J are TRBV7-2 and TRBJ2-3, with D maybe TRBD2 (7 bases). Germline V lookup: CDR1 SGHTA, CDR2 FQGNSA. The CDR3 is made up of 15 amino acids. Deletions cut 1 base from V and 5 bases from J, with 13 bases between.

The chain is built from TRBV5-6 and TRBJ1-2, with TRBD1 matching over 10 bases. CDR1 is SGHDT, CDR2 YYEEEE, per germline. The V gene end was trimmed by 4 bases and the J gene end by 7 bases; junction bases not matched to a gene: 7. The CDR3 has 14 residues. The CDR3: CASSPRDRGIGYTF. The CDR3 nucleotides read TGTGCCAGCAGCCCTCGGGACAGGGGAATTGGCTACACCTTC. The variable domain in full, with the rest retrieved from reference TRBV5-6 and TRBJ1-2, is DAGVTQSPTHLIKTRGQQVTLRCSPKSGHDTVSWYQQALGQGPQFIFQYYEEEERQRGNFPDRFSGHQFPNYSSELNVNALLLGDSALYLCASSPRDRGIGYTFGSGTRLTVV.

This clonotype was observed many times. The V gene is TRBV3-1, the J gene TRBJ1-1; possibly TRBD1 for D (5 bases). This CDR3 is 14 amino acids long. In germline, CDR1 is LGHDT, CDR2 YNNKEL (reference sequence). Trimming cost V 3 bases and J 11 bases, with 19 bases left between them. The CDR3 DNA sequence: TGTGCCAGCAGCCATTCCCCTGGGAGGGGATGGGCTTTCTTT. Its protein product is CASSHSPGRGWAFF. The full variable domain, rest sourced from reference TRBV3-1 and TRBJ1-1, is DTAVSQTPKYLVTQMGNDKSIKCEQNLGHDTMYWYKQDSKKFLKIMFSYNNKELIINETVPNRFSPKSPDKAHLNLHINSLELGDSAVYFCASSHSPGRGWAFFGQGTRLTVV.

The chain combines TRBV30 with TRBJ2-7, with 11 bases matching TRBD1. The CDR3 runs to 13 residues. V was clipped by 8 bases and J by 0 bases; unmatched bases: 3. The germline CDR1 and CDR2 sequences are GTSNPN and SVGIG (reference sequence). The CDR3 spells CAGDRGGSYEQYF. DNA for the CDR3: TGTGCCGGGGACAGGGGGGGCTCCTACGAGCAGTACTTC.

This clonotype was recorded at least ten times. The chain carries TRBV9 and TRBJ1-2; TRBD1 might be the D (5 bases). This CDR3 comprises 16 residues. Germline assignment: CDR1 SGDLS and CDR2 YYNGEE. Between the trimmed V and J ends, which lost 4 bases and 3 bases, there was a span of 19 bases. The CDR3 DNA sequence: TGTGCCAGCAGCCTAACCCCGACGGGGGGGTACTATGGCTACACCTTC. It yields the protein CASSLTPTGGYYGYTF. Supplemented by reference TRBV9 and TRBJ1-2, the full variable domain reads DSGVTQTPKHLITATGQRVTLRCSPRSGDLSVYWYQQSLDQGLQFLIQYYNGEERAKGNILERFSAQQFPDLHSELNLSSLELGDSALYFCASSLTPTGGYYGYTFGSGTRLTVV.

The sample holds many counts of this clonotype. The J gene is TRBJ2-1, the V gene TRBV7-9, with D perhaps TRBD2 (5 bases). The germline V gene encodes CDR1 SEHNR and CDR2 FQNEAQ (reference sequence). V was clipped by 1 base and J by 8 bases, with 12 bases between them. There are 14 residues in the CDR3. The CDR3 coding sequence is TGTGCCAGCAGCTTAGTATCAAGCGGTGATGAGCAGTTCTTC. Translated, it gives CASSLVSSGDEQFF.

In its sample, this clonotype was seen many times. The V gene is TRBV20-1, the J gene TRBJ1-3; TRBD1 might be the D (5 bases). V lost 5 bases to trimming and J lost 0 bases, with 8 bases between them. Germline V gene data show CDR1 as DFQATT and CDR2 as SNEGSKA (reference sequence). The CDR3 loop spans 13 amino acids. The CDR3 bases are TGCAGTGCTGTGAGGGGCTCTGGAAACACCATATATTTT. Translated: CSAVRGSGNTIYF.

This clonotype was detected only a few times. The gene calls are TRBV10-3 and TRBJ2-1; D call uncertain. CDR3 size: 15 residues. Germline V gene sequence: CDR1 ENHRY, CDR2 SYGVKD. V shed 6 bases and J shed 0 bases, with 12 bases lying between them. CDR3 DNA sequence: TGTGCCATCAGAAAGGATACCAGCTCCTACAATGAGCAGTTCTTC. It is translated as CAIRKDTSSYNEQFF.

There are many counts of this clonotype. The chain has TRBV10-3 and TRBJ1-2; D not resolved. The CDR3 length is 13 residues. Trimming cost V 6 bases and J 3 bases, with 11 bases left between them. Germline CDR1 ENHRY, CDR2 SYGVKD. The CDR3, as DNA: TGTGCCATCAGCGAGAGGTCGGACTATGGCTACACCTTC. Its translation: CAISERSDYGYTF.

J is TRBJ1-5 and V is TRBV2; D ambiguous. In germline, CDR1 is SNHLY, CDR2 FYNNEI. V shed 6 bases and J shed 2 bases, with 14 bases lying between them. The CDR3 loop spans 15 amino acids. The CDR3 region has the DNA TGTGCCAGCAGATTACAGCTTTCGGGCAATCAGCCCCAGCATTTT. It is translated as CASRLQLSGNQPQHF.

This clonotype was observed at least ten times. The chain has TRBV5-1 and TRBJ2-2, with D perhaps TRBD1 or TRBD2 (7 bases each). The CDR3 is 17 amino acids. V was clipped by 4 bases and J by 5 bases, with 21 bases between them. Germline V CDR1 and CDR2: SGHRS, YFSETQ. CDR3: CASSPQGGTVTTGELFF. As DNA, the CDR3 is TGCGCCAGCAGCCCCCAGGGGGGGACAGTGACAACCGGGGAGCTGTTTTTT.

This clonotype was detected many times. The CDR3 sequence is CASSLVGTSKETQYF. CDR3 coding DNA: TGCGCCAGCAGCTTGGTGGGGACTAGCAAAGAGACCCAGTACTTC. The chain carries TRBV5-1 and TRBJ2-5, with 9 bases fitting TRBD2. V shed 0 bases, J shed 3 bases, and the junction held 3 bases outside the gene matches. This CDR3 region has 15 residues. Germline-derived CDR1 and CDR2 are SGHRS and YFSETQ. The complete variable domain, with remaining parts taken from reference TRBV5-1 and TRBJ2-5, reads KAGVTQTPRYLIKTRGQQVTLSCSPISGHRSVSWYQQTPGQGLQFLFEYFSETQRNKGNFPGRFSGRQFSNSRSEMNVSTLELGDSALYLCASSLVGTSKETQYFGPGTRLLVL.

In its sample, this clonotype is medium-sized. The chain is built from TRBV7-6 and TRBJ2-6, with 9 bases aligning to TRBD1. From germline, CDR1 is SGHVS and CDR2 FNYEAQ. Trimming cost V 6 bases and J 0 bases; bases outside gene matches: 3. The CDR3 totals 16 residues. CDR3 region: CASRGQGSSGANVLTF. The CDR3 DNA reads TGTGCCAGCAGAGGACAGGGGTCCTCTGGGGCCAACGTCCTGACTTTC.

This clonotype was picked up many times. The chain uses TRBV20-1 and TRBJ1-5; possibly TRBD1 for D (6 bases). Germline CDR1 is DFQATT and CDR2 is SNEGSKA (reference sequence). The CDR3 has 16 residues. Trimming removed 0 bases from V and 3 bases from J, with 15 bases in between. CDR3 bases: TGCAGTGCTAGAGACAGGGGAAGATATAACAATCAGCCCCAGCATTTT. It specifies CSARDRGRYNNQPQHF.

This clonotype was seen repeatedly, ten times or more. V gene TRBV6-1 combines with J gene TRBJ2-5; TRBD2 aligns across 7 bases. CDR1 is MNHNS, CDR2 SASEGT, per germline. The CDR3 runs to 14 residues. Trimming removed 2 bases from V and 7 bases from J; junction bases left unmatched: 7. CDR3 DNA: TGTGCCAGCAGTGAAAGTAAAGCGGGACGGACCCAGTACTTC. Amino acids: CASSESKAGRTQYF.

This clonotype was seen repeatedly, ten times or more. The rearrangement uses TRBV5-1 and TRBJ2-1, with 7 bases that match TRBD2. J was trimmed by 2 bases and V by 0 bases; bases with no gene match: 2. Germline-derived CDR1 and CDR2 are SGHRS and YFSETQ. The CDR3 is 15 residues long. Written as DNA, the CDR3 is TGCGCCAGCAGCTTGGCTAGCGGTACCTACAATGAGCAGTTCTTC. The encoded protein is CASSLASGTYNEQFF.

By its share, this clonotype is medium-sized. The chain employs TRBV7-3 and TRBJ2-5; D is unresolved. V dropped 1 base and J dropped 0 bases, with 0 bases sitting between them. The germline V gene encodes CDR1 SGHTA and CDR2 FQGTGA. This CDR3 is 12 amino acids long. The CDR3 spells CASSLNQETQYF. In nucleotides, the CDR3 is TGTGCCAGCAGCTTAAACCAAGAGACCCAGTACTTC.

J is TRBJ2-7 and V is TRBV7-2, with D tentatively TRBD1 (5 bases). V lost 4 bases and J lost 7, with 14 bases in between. Germline V lookup: CDR1 SGHTA, CDR2 FQGNSA. CDR3 length: 13 amino acids. The CDR3 protein is CASSYIDSSEQYF. The CDR3 DNA reads as TGTGCCAGCAGCTACATCGACAGCAGTGAGCAGTACTTC.

This clonotype was detected ten times or more. V and J are TRBV12-3 or TRBV12-4 and TRBJ2-7; D not resolved. CDR3 length: 15 residues. V lost 6 bases, J lost 3 bases, and 18 bases lay in between. CDR3 sequence reads: CASSLLGPLDYEQYF. The CDR3 coding sequence is TGTGCCAGCAGCCTCCTAGGACCGCTGGACTACGAGCAGTACTTC.

The chain uses TRBV7-9 and TRBJ2-5; D is undetermined. V dropped 0 bases and J dropped 5 bases, with 10 bases sitting between them. This CDR3 comprises 14 residues. Germline V gene data show CDR1 as SEHNR and CDR2 as FQNEAQ (reference sequence). This CDR3 reads CASSLAMERETQYF. As DNA, the CDR3 is TGTGCCAGCAGCTTAGCGATGGAGCGTGAGACCCAGTACTTC.

J is TRBJ2-7 and V is TRBV6-1, with D perhaps matching TRBD2 (5 bases). The CDR3 runs 11 residues. Germline assignment: CDR1 MNHNS and CDR2 SASEGT. With 7 bases removed from V and 7 bases from J, the gap between germline ends came to 11 bases. CDR3 region: CASIRSGEQYF. The CDR3, as DNA: TGTGCCAGCATCCGATCGGGGGAGCAGTACTTC.

This clonotype was detected a few times. The chain couples TRBV7-9 to TRBJ2-7; D possibly matches TRBD1 or TRBD2 (5 bases each). Germline V gene lookup returns CDR1 SEHNR and CDR2 FQNEAQ (reference sequence). V was shortened by 5 bases and J by 6 bases, with 17 bases between the two germline ends. This CDR3 is 14 amino acids long. In DNA form, the CDR3 reads TGTGCCAGCAGCCATGAAACCCCAGGGACCGAGCAGTACTTC. It yields the protein CASSHETPGTEQYF. Full variable domain (remainder filled in from reference TRBV7-9 and TRBJ2-7): DTGVSQNPRHKITKRGQNVTFRCDPISEHNRLYWYRQTLGQGPEFLTYFQNEAQLEKSRLLSDRFSAERPKGSFSTLEIQRTEQGDSAMYLCASSHETPGTEQYFGPGTRLTVT.

This clonotype was observed many times. The chain combines TRBV9 with TRBJ2-3; D gene unclear. The CDR3 contains 14 residues. V was pared by 0 bases and J by 6 bases, with 11 bases between. The germline CDR1 and CDR2 sequences are SGDLS and YYNGEE. CDR3: CASSVGGRVDTQYF. The CDR3 nucleotides are TGTGCCAGCAGCGTAGGGGGTAGGGTGGATACGCAGTATTTT.

J is TRBJ1-1 and V is TRBV18, with 9 bases aligning to TRBD1. From germline, CDR1 is KGHSH and CDR2 LQKENI. V shed 4 bases, J shed 1 base, and the junction held 7 bases outside the gene matches. The CDR3 is 16 amino acids. The CDR3 DNA reads TGTGCCAGCTCACGACAGGGGGGAATAAAGAACACTGAAGCTTTCTTT. It translates to CASSRQGGIKNTEAFF.

This clonotype has a count of ten or more. The genes are TRBV28 and TRBJ1-5; TRBD1 matches 10 bases. V lost 5 bases to trimming and J lost 2 bases; unmatched junction nucleotides: 9. Per germline, CDR1 MDHEN and CDR2 SYDVKM. This CDR3 has 17 amino acids. The CDR3 DNA reads as TGTGCCAGCAGTCCTCGACAGGGGGCAGGGGGCAATCAGCCCCAGCATTTT. Amino acid sequence: CASSPRQGAGGNQPQHF.

Judged by abundance, this clonotype is medium-sized (0.01 to 0.1%). V is TRBV28 and J is TRBJ2-7, with TRBD1 matching 8 bases. CDR1 MDHEN and CDR2 SYDVKM come from the germline V gene. V dropped 5 bases and J dropped 2; count of bases not matched to a gene: 14. The CDR3 runs 17 residues. CDR3 in amino acids: CASSRETGVIDTYEQYF. For the CDR3, the DNA is TGTGCCAGCAGTCGGGAGACAGGGGTGATAGATACCTACGAGCAGTACTTC.